Shown below are 13 T cell receptor beta chains from a single sample sequenced in a study of radiation and T cells in renal cell carcinoma. Time point here: blood 2 weeks post-SBRT. The treatment: 15 Gy SBRT to primary tumor, nephrectomy 4 weeks later. Sequenced by immunoSEQ multiplex PCR; TCRdb stores in-frame clones only, minus some. The sample has 65,000 to 80,000 clones, approximately 83% seen once. This specimen consisted of blood, obtained from a patient whose treatment included radiotherapy and nephrectomy. These receptors originate from a woman aged 45 to 65 with renal cell carcinoma.

This clone was detected only a few times. The J gene is TRBJ1-1, the V gene TRBV4-3, with D possibly being TRBD1 (5 bases). Germline CDR1 is LGHNA and CDR2 is YSLEER. This CDR3 has 14 residues. V gave up 0 bases and J gave up 4 bases, with 9 bases separating them. This chain's CDR3 is CASSQDLGATEAFF. CDR3 sequence (DNA): TGCGCCAGCAGCCAAGATCTAGGGGCCACTGAAGCTTTCTTT.

This clone was detected only a few times. This sequence joins TRBV5-5 and TRBJ2-5; the D gene is possibly TRBD2 (6 bases). CDR1 is SGHKS and CDR2 is YYEKEE in the germline V gene (reference sequence). The ends were cut back, 4 bases at V and 9 bases at J, with 19 bases in the middle. The CDR3 length is 14 residues. CDR3 DNA sequence: TGTGCCAGCAGCCTAAGGATGGCGCGGGACTCCCAGTACTTC. It encodes CASSLRMARDSQYF.

The chain is built from TRBV6-1 and TRBJ1-1; D is uncertain. V lost 9 bases to trimming and J lost 0 bases, with 5 bases between them. Germline V gene lookup returns CDR1 MNHNS and CDR2 SASEGT. The CDR3 consists of 11 residues. The CDR3 here is CASLMNTEAFF. CDR3 bases: TGTGCCAGTCTCATGAACACTGAAGCTTTCTTT.

V gene TRBV4-3 combines with J gene TRBJ1-1; D not resolved. This CDR3 contains 16 residues. Per the germline V gene, CDR1 is LGHNA and CDR2 is YSLEER. Trimming shortened V by 0 bases and J by 2 bases, and 13 bases separated the two germline ends. The CDR3 reads CASSQDLAGHNTEAFF. In DNA, the CDR3 is TGCGCCAGCAGCCAAGATCTCGCCGGTCATAACACTGAAGCTTTCTTT.

This rearrangement joins TRBV14 to TRBJ1-6; possible D gene TRBD1, 5 bases. Trimming removed 1 base at V and 10 bases at J, with 14 bases between. Per germline, CDR1 SGHDN and CDR2 FVKESK. The CDR3 runs 15 residues. In DNA form, the CDR3 reads TGTGCCAGCAGCCAAGGTGGGGGTTTTGGGTCACCCCTCCACTTT. Protein sequence: CASSQGGGFGSPLHF.

This chain connects TRBV6-1 to TRBJ2-3; 9 bases are a match to TRBD1. From germline, CDR1 is MNHNS and CDR2 SASEGT. There are 15 residues in the CDR3. Trimming cost V 4 bases and J 0 bases; bases outside gene matches: 2. CDR3 region: CASSVTGGSTDTQYF. The DNA of the CDR3 is TGTGCCAGCAGTGTAACAGGGGGCAGCACAGATACGCAGTATTTT.

V is TRBV11-2 and J is TRBJ1-2; maybe TRBD1 (6 bases). CDR1 SGHAT and CDR2 FQNNGV come from the germline V gene. The CDR3 contains 13 residues. The ends were cut back, 6 bases at V and 8 bases at J, with 16 bases in the middle. CDR3 DNA: TGTGCCAGCAGGAACACGGGGGCTAAAGGCTACACCTTC. This gives the protein CASRNTGAKGYTF.

The chain has TRBV28 and TRBJ2-3, with D uncertain. This CDR3 has 14 amino acids. V dropped 6 bases and J dropped 3 bases, with 13 bases sitting between them. Germline values: CDR1 MDHEN, CDR2 SYDVKM. CDR3 DNA: TGTGCCAGCAGCAGCATGGGCTCAACAGATACGCAGTATTTT. This translates into CASSSMGSTDTQYF.

V gene TRBV6-4 combines with J gene TRBJ1-5; D is perhaps TRBD1 (5 bases). Germline CDR1 and CDR2: MRHNA and SNTAGT. V gave up 11 bases and J gave up 8 bases, with 19 bases separating them. This CDR3 contains 13 residues. This CDR3 is CAPHAGVMEPQHF. CDR3 bases: TGTGCCCCCCACGCGGGGGTAATGGAGCCCCAGCATTTT.

The V call is TRBV28, the J call TRBJ1-5; D ambiguous. Germline lookup yields CDR1 MDHEN and CDR2 SYDVKM. CDR3 length equals 13 residues. The V end was cut by 8 bases, the J end by 5 bases, with 13 bases between. The CDR3 spells CASVQRIDQPQHF. In DNA, the CDR3 is TGTGCCAGCGTACAAAGAATAGATCAGCCCCAGCATTTT. The whole variable domain, filled in from reference TRBV28 and TRBJ1-5, reads DVKVTQSSRYLVKRTGEKVFLECVQDMDHENMFWYRQDPGLGLRLIYFSYDVKMKEKGDIPEGYSVSREKKERFSLILESASTNQTSMYLCASVQRIDQPQHFGDGTRLSIL.

The chain links TRBV13 to TRBJ2-1; 12 bases fit TRBD2. V was clipped by 4 bases and J by 2 bases; unmatched bases: 3. The germline gives CDR1 PRHDT, CDR2 FYEKMQ (reference sequence). The CDR3 has 16 amino acids. The CDR3 loop reads CASSSSSGGAYNEQFF. For the CDR3, the DNA is TGTGCCAGCAGCTCTTCTAGCGGGGGGGCCTACAATGAGCAGTTCTTC.

V is TRBV19 and J is TRBJ2-1, with 10 positions matching TRBD2. The CDR3 has 15 residues. From germline, CDR1 is LNHDA and CDR2 SQIVND (reference sequence). Germline trimming cut 1 base from V and 6 bases from J; bases unmatched to any gene: 3. The CDR3 bases are TGTGCCAGTAGTATAGGAAGGACTAGCGGCAATGAGCAGTTCTTC. It codes for CASSIGRTSGNEQFF.

The chain joins TRBV30 to TRBJ1-1, with D perhaps TRBD1 (5 bases). V was trimmed by 8 bases and J by 5 bases, leaving 18 bases between them. Germline loops: CDR1 GTSNPN, CDR2 SVGIG (reference sequence). The CDR3 runs to 13 residues. The CDR3, as DNA: TGTGCCGGGAAGGTGGGGGGAGAAACTGAAGCTTTCTTT. Amino acid sequence: CAGKVGGETEAFF.